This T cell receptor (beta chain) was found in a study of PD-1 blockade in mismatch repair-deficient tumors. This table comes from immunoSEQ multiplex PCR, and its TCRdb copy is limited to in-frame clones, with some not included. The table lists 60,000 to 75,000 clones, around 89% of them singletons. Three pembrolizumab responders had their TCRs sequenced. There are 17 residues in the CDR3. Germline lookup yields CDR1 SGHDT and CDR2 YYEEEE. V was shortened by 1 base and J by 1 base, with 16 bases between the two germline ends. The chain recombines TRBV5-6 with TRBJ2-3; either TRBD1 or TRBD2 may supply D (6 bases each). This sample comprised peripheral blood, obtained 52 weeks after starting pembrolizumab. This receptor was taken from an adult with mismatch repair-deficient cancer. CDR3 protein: CASSLLFGGAGTDTQYF. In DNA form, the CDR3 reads TGTGCCAGCAGCTTGTTGTTCGGGGGCGCGGGCACAGATACGCAGTATTTT.